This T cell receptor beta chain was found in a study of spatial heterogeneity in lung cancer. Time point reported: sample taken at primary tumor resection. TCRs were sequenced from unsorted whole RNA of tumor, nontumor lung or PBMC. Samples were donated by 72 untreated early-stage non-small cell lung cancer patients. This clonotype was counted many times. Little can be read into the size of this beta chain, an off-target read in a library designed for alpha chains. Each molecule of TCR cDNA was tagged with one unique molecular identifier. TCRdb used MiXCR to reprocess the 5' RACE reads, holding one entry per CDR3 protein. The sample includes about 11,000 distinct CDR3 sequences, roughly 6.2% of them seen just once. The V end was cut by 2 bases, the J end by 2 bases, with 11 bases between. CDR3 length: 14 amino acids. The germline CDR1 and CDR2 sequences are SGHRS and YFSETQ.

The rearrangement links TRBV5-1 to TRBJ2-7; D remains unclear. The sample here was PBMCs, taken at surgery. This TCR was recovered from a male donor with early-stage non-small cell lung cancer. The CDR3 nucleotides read TGCGCCAGCAGCTTTGATGGCCTCGCCTACGAGCAGTACTTC. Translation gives CASSFDGLAYEQYF.